In its sample, the clone carrying this T cell receptor (beta chain) was seen a few times. The antigen is unknown. The entry originates in a study of T-cell memory formation after mild COVID-19. Study-wide results and limits: Pre-infection memory harbored some responding clones, suggesting cross-reactive memory joined. Day 37-peaking second-wave clones had unconfirmed SARS-CoV-2 specificity.

TCR alpha and TCR beta cDNA libraries carrying sample barcodes and UMIs came from 5'RACE with constant-segment primers. TCRdb re-called the 5' RACE reads with MiXCR, one entry per CDR3 protein. This table has roughly 260,000 distinct CDR3 sequences, about 16% appearing once. This TCR came from a man younger than 35 who had mild COVID-19 (a few samples of this study predate the infection). Cell type and time point are not known. Specimen: PBMCs or a T cell subset sorted from them (not recorded which).

DNA for the CDR3: TGCAGTGCTAGTGAGGGGCAGGGGGGCTATGGCTACACCTTC. Protein: CSASEGQGGYGYTF. The chain has TRBV20-1 and TRBJ1-2; 7 nucleotides line up with TRBD1. J gave up 4 bases and V 3 bases, and 8 bases lay outside the gene matches. The CDR3 is 14 amino acids. Germline values: CDR1 DFQATT, CDR2 SNEGSKA (reference sequence).